One sample yielded the 22 T cell receptor beta chains listed below, sequenced in a study of response to subunit inactivated influenza vaccine. MiXCR, applied by TCRdb to the RT-PCR reads, yields one record per CDR3 protein. The table lists 290,000 or so distinct CDR3 sequences, over 20% of them singletons, with approximately 10% in the top ten. The input for sequencing was PBMCs from blood, taken about 19 months after vaccination. The receptor source for this set is a man between 50 and 69 years old who received an inactivated influenza vaccine.

This clonotype was recorded at least ten times. J is TRBJ1-4 and V is TRBV5-1; 8 bases are shared with TRBD1. The CDR3 has 15 amino acids. The germline CDR1 and CDR2 sequences are SGHRS and YFSETQ. V lost 5 bases and J lost 8; bases outside the gene matches: 11. CDR3 coding DNA: TGCGCCAGCAGAGCCAACCTCGGACAGGGCGAAAAACTGTTTTTT. It translates to CASRANLGQGEKLFF. The entire variable domain, with the rest obtained from reference TRBV5-1 and TRBJ1-4, is as follows: KAGVTQTPRYLIKTRGQQVTLSCSPISGHRSVSWYQQTPGQGLQFLFEYFSETQRNKGNFPGRFSGRQFSNSRSEMNVSTLELGDSALYLCASRANLGQGEKLFFGSGTQLSVL.

There are a few counts of this clonotype. The chain employs TRBV20-1 and TRBJ2-4, with D unresolved. This CDR3 region has 14 residues. V lost 0 bases to trimming and J lost 4 bases, with 10 bases between them. Germline V gene data show CDR1 as DFQATT and CDR2 as SNEGSKA (reference sequence). For the CDR3, the DNA is TGCAGTGCTAGAGATCAGGAAGGAAAAAACATTCAGTACTTC. The encoded protein is CSARDQEGKNIQYF.

This clonotype showed up just a few times. The gene calls are TRBV5-1 and TRBJ1-5; D is uncertain. V gave up 3 bases and J gave up 3 bases, with 7 bases separating them. The CDR3 sequence is 13 residues long. Germline assignment: CDR1 SGHRS and CDR2 YFSETQ. CDR3 bases: TGCGCCAGCAGCTCGGAGCCCAATCAGCCCCAGCATTTT. This sequence encodes CASSSEPNQPQHF.

V usage is TRBV20-1 and J usage is TRBJ2-7; 13 nucleotides align to TRBD2. The CDR3 runs 18 residues. V gave up 0 bases and J gave up 1 base; unmatched junction bases: 9. Germline CDR1 is DFQATT and CDR2 is SNEGSKA (reference sequence). The CDR3 region is CSARDQGLAGPKSYEQYF. The CDR3 nucleotides are TGCAGTGCTAGAGATCAGGGACTAGCGGGACCGAAATCCTACGAGCAGTACTTC.

The J gene is TRBJ2-1, the V gene TRBV11-1, with TRBD2 identical over 7 bases. J was trimmed by 4 bases and V by 5 bases; bases with no gene match: 8. Germline V lookup: CDR1 SGHAT, CDR2 FQDESV (reference sequence). CDR3 length: 15 residues. Here the CDR3 reads CASSGRDYQYNEQFF. The CDR3 DNA is TGTGCCAGCAGCGGACGGGACTATCAATACAATGAGCAGTTCTTC.

This clonotype was detected many times. Relative to the germline gene, one junction end is altered; a read error may explain this. The chain is built from TRBV12-3 or TRBV12-4 and TRBJ2-2, with 11 bases that match TRBD2. The CDR3 contains 15 residues. CDR3 nucleotides: TGTGCCAGCAGTCTAGCGGGGGGGAACACCGGGGAGCTGTTTTTT. Translated, it gives CASSLAGGNTGELFF.

The rearrangement joins TRBV6-2 or TRBV6-3 to TRBJ2-3; the D gene is possibly TRBD2 (5 bases). V lost 6 bases and J 5 bases, leaving 15 bases between the germline ends. The CDR3 spans 14 residues. Germline V gives CDR1 MNHEY, CDR2 SVGEGT. The CDR3 DNA is TGTGCCAGCAGGGGCTACGCCGGGAAAGATACGCAGTATTTT. It translates to CASRGYAGKDTQYF.

The genes are TRBV27 and TRBJ1-1, with unresolved D. Between the trimmed V and J ends, which lost 3 bases and 1 base, there was a span of 9 bases. Looked up from germline, CDR1 is MNHEY and CDR2 is SMNVEV (reference sequence). This CDR3 region has 14 residues. The DNA of the CDR3 is TGTGCCAGCAGTTTGACGGCATGGAACACTGAAGCTTTCTTT. The encoded protein is CASSLTAWNTEAFF.

The rearrangement uses TRBV18 and TRBJ2-1, with TRBD2 identical over 14 bases. CDR1 and CDR2 (germline): KGHSH, LQKENI. Trimming at V came to 3 bases and at J to 9 bases, leaving 4 bases not matched to a gene. The CDR3 has 15 amino acids. CDR3 DNA sequence: TGTGCCAGCTCACCGACTAGCGGGAGGGCCCTTGAGCAGTTCTTC. It specifies CASSPTSGRALEQFF.

This clonotype was detected a few times. The chain's CDR3 is CASSPSRSNPYEQYF. The CDR3 DNA reads TGTGCCAGCAGCCCCTCGCGTAGCAATCCCTACGAGCAGTACTTC. This chain links TRBV7-9 with TRBJ2-7; D unresolved. V lost 5 bases, J lost 2 bases, and 16 bases lay in between. The length of the CDR3 is 15 residues. CDR1 and CDR2 from the germline V gene are SEHNR and FQNEAQ (reference sequence).

V and J are TRBV20-1 and TRBJ2-3; the match to TRBD2 covers 9 bases. The CDR3 is 14 residues long. Germline values: CDR1 DFQATT, CDR2 SNEGSKA (reference sequence). Germline trimming cut 3 bases from V and 6 bases from J; bases unmatched to any gene: 7. The CDR3 DNA reads as TGCAGTGCTAGGGGGCTAGCGGGGAGGGATACGCAGTATTTT. The encoded protein is CSARGLAGRDTQYF.

V gene TRBV10-3 combines with J gene TRBJ2-5; D uncertain. The CDR3 covers 13 residues. The germline CDR1 and CDR2 sequences are ENHRY and SYGVKD. Trimming took 4 bases from V and 3 from J, leaving 9 bases between them. In DNA, the CDR3 is TGTGCCATCAGTGGGACGGAGAAAGAGACCCAGTACTTC. It is translated as CAISGTEKETQYF.

This clonotype was counted at least ten times. The CDR3 DNA reads as TGCAGTGCTAGAGATCGGGGAGGGGCCTTAGCTGGAAACACCATATATTTT. Translation: CSARDRGGALAGNTIYF. The V and J genes are TRBV20-1 and TRBJ1-3, with a possible D match to TRBD1 (5 bases). Trimming removed 0 bases from V and 2 bases from J, with 17 bases in between. There are 17 residues in the CDR3. Germline CDR1 DFQATT, CDR2 SNEGSKA (reference sequence).

In this sample, this clonotype turned up a few times. As DNA, the CDR3 is TGTGCCAGCAGTGATCAGGGTAGCAATCAGCCCCAGCATTTT. Encoded protein: CASSDQGSNQPQHF. The rearrangement uses TRBV12-3 or TRBV12-4 and TRBJ1-5, with D possibly being TRBD1 (5 bases). Trimming cost V 5 bases and J 0 bases, with 8 bases left between them. This CDR3 region has 14 residues.

As to this clonotype: This may come from a read error, since a much larger clone is one base off. The chain links TRBV5-6 to TRBJ1-6; D is possibly TRBD1 (6 bases). Germline-derived CDR1 and CDR2 are SGHDT and YYEEEE. The CDR3 has 14 residues. The V and J ends lost 5 bases and 14 bases respectively, with 20 bases between them. Written as DNA, the CDR3 is TGTGCCAGCAGTGGGGGCCAGGATAGGTCATCCCTCCACTTT. Protein product: CASSGGQDRSSLHF.

V is TRBV9 and J is TRBJ2-2; 7 nucleotides align to TRBD2. This CDR3 has 16 amino acids. With 0 bases clipped from V and 1 base from J, the junction kept 3 bases outside the gene matches. Germline loops: CDR1 SGDLS, CDR2 YYNGEE. CDR3 DNA sequence: TGTGCCAGCAGCGTAGCCGGGAGGAGGAACACCGGGGAGCTGTTTTTT. This encodes CASSVAGRRNTGELFF.

This clonotype was found many times. The V gene is TRBV29-1, the J gene TRBJ1-1, with D tentatively TRBD1 (5 bases). The ends were cut back, 7 bases at V and 0 bases at J, with 9 bases in the middle. CDR1 SQVTM and CDR2 ANQGSEA come from the germline V gene. This CDR3 has 12 residues. The CDR3, as DNA: TGCAGCGCAATGACAGTGAACACTGAAGCTTTCTTT. Translated, it gives CSAMTVNTEAFF.

The rearrangement links TRBV24-1 to TRBJ2-5; TRBD1 is a possible D gene (6 bases). CDR1 is KGHDR, CDR2 SFDVKD, per germline. The CDR3 is 14 residues long. The germline V and J ends were trimmed by 7 bases and 0 bases, with 11 bases remaining between them. CDR3 sequence: CATSEQGHQETQYF. The CDR3, as DNA: TGTGCCACCAGCGAACAGGGACACCAAGAGACCCAGTACTTC.

This clonotype was seen a few times. The chain is built from TRBV10-2 and TRBJ2-1, with 12 bases fitting TRBD2. Per germline, CDR1 WSHSY and CDR2 SAAADI. There are 15 residues in the CDR3. V shed 7 bases, J shed 6 bases, and the junction held 7 bases outside the gene matches. The CDR3 DNA follows: TGCGCCAGCACCGATCCTAGCGGGAGGGGCAATGAGCAGTTCTTC. This gives the protein CASTDPSGRGNEQFF.

This clonotype was found a few times. The gene calls are TRBV11-1 and TRBJ2-7; possible D gene TRBD1, 6 bases. The ends were cut back, 3 bases at V and 3 bases at J, with 18 bases in the middle. The germline V gene encodes CDR1 SGHAT and CDR2 FQDESV (reference sequence). The CDR3 runs to 16 residues. The CDR3 loop reads CASSLRLGHSLYEQYF. CDR3 sequence (DNA): TGTGCCAGCAGCTTGAGGTTGGGACATTCCCTCTACGAGCAGTACTTC.

The chain combines TRBV28 with TRBJ2-5; D is unclear. The germline CDR1 and CDR2 sequences are MDHEN and SYDVKM. The CDR3 covers 17 residues. Trimming removed 5 bases at V and 5 bases at J, with 24 bases between. The CDR3 coding sequence is TGTGCCAGCAGTCTCAGCTGGGGTGGCTTTGGTGGGGAGACCCAGTACTTC. Residues: CASSLSWGGFGGETQYF.

This clonotype has more than one count but fewer than ten. The genes are TRBV18 and TRBJ1-3; maybe TRBD1 (6 bases). The length of the CDR3 is 15 residues. The germline V and J ends were trimmed by 3 bases and 0 bases, with 9 bases remaining between them. CDR1 is KGHSH, CDR2 LQKENI, per germline. This CDR3 reads CASSPTGNSGNTIYF. The CDR3 DNA sequence: TGTGCCAGCTCACCGACAGGCAACTCTGGAAACACCATATATTTT.